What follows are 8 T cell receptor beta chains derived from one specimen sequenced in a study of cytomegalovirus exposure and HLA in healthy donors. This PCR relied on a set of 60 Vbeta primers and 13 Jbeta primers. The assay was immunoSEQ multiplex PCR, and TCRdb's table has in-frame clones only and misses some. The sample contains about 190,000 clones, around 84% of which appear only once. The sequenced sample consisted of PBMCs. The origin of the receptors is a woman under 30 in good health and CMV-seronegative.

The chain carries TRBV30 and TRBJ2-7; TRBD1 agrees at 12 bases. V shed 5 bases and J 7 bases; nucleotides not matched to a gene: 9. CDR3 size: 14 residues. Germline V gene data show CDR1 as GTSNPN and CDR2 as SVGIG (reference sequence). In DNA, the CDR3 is TGTGCCTGGGATCCGGGACAGGGGGCTAGGGAGCAGTACTTC. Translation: CAWDPGQGAREQYF.

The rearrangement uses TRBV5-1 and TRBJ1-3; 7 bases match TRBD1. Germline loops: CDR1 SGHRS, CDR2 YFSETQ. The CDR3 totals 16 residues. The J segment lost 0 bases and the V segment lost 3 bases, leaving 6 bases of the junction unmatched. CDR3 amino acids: CASSWDRTDSGNTIYF. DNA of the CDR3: TGCGCCAGCAGCTGGGACAGAACCGACTCTGGAAACACCATATATTTT.

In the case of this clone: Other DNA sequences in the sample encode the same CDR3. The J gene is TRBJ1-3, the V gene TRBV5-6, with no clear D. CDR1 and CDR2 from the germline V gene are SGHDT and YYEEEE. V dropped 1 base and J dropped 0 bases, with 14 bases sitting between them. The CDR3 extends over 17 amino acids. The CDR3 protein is CASSLRSVDTSGNTIYF. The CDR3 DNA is TGTGCCAGCAGCTTGCGGTCGGTCGACACCTCTGGAAACACCATATATTTT.

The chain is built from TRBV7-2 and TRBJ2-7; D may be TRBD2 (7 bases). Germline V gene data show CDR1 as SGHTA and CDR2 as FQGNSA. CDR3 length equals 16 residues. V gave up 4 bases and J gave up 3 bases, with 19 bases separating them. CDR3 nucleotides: TGTGCCAGCAGCTCCTGGGGGGGGACACCAGGCTACGAGCAGTACTTC. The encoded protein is CASSSWGGTPGYEQYF.

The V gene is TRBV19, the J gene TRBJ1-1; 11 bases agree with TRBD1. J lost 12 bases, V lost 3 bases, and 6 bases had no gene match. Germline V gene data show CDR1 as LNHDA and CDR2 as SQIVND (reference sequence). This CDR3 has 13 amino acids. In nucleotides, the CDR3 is TGTGCCAGTAGTATCCTCGGACAGGGGGCGACTTTCTTT. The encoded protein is CASSILGQGATFF. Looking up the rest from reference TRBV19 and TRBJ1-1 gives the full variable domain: DGGITQSPKYLFRKEGQNVTLSCEQNLNHDAMYWYRQDPGQGLRLIYYSQIVNDFQKGDIAEGYSVSREKKESFPLTVTSAQKNPTAFYLCASSILGQGATFFGQGTRLTVV.

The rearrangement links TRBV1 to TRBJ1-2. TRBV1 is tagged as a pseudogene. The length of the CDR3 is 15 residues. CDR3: CTSRVLASLNYGYTF. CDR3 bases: TGCACCAGCAGGGTCTTAGCGTCATTGAACTATGGCTACACCTTC.

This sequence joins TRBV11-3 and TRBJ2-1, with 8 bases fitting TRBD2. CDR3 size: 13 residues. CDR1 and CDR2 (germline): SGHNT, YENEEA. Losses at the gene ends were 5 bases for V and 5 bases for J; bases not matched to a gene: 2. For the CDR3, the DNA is TGTGCCAGCAGCCGGGAGGGGAACAATGAGCAGTTCTTC. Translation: CASSREGNNEQFF.

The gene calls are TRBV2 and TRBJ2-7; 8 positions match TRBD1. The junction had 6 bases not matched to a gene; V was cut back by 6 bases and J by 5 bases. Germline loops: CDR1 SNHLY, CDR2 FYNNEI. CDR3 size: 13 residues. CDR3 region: CASRDGTGHEQYF. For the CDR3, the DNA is TGTGCCAGCAGAGACGGGACAGGCCACGAGCAGTACTTC.